A selection of T cell receptor beta chains follows, all from one sample in a study of radiotherapy plus CTLA-4 blockade in lung cancer. Only in-frame clones appear in the TCRdb table, and some are missing; sequencing was by immunoSEQ multiplex PCR. The table lists about 28,000 clones, 60% to 80% of them singletons. This sample comprised peripheral blood, obtained from a patient treated with radiotherapy plus ipilimumab. The receptors come from a human donor with non-small cell lung cancer who had stable disease on radiotherapy plus ipilimumab. The CDR3 runs from the conserved cysteine through the conserved F or W. Each record gives: clone size, J gene, V gene, D gene, CDR3 DNA, CDR3 protein. A D gene is named only where the DNA matches it firmly. Size is stated for part of the rows, as once, few or many counts, or as a class when the clone is expanded.

NA | TRBJ2-6 | TRBV28 | TRBD1 | TGTGCCAGCACCCACAGGGGGTCTGGGGCCAACGTCCTGACTTTC | CASTHRGSGANVLTF
NA | TRBJ1-1 | TRBV30 | NA | TGTGCCTGGAGTCCCTCTACGGCCCGCACTGAAGCTTTCTTT | CAWSPSTARTEAFF
NA | TRBJ2-3 | TRBV7-2 | NA | TGTGCCAGCAGCTTAAAGGTGGGGGCAAATACGCAGTATTTT | CASSLKVGANTQYF
NA | TRBJ2-2 | TRBV5-1 | NA | TGCGCCAGCAGCTTGTTAGGGACTAACACCGGGGAGCTGTTTTTT | CASSLLGTNTGELFF
NA | TRBJ1-5 | TRBV27 | TRBD1 | TGTGCCAGCAGTCCCCGATGGACAGGGGTTAGCAATCAGCCCCAGCATTTT | CASSPRWTGVSNQPQHF
once | TRBJ1-4 | TRBV16 | NA | TGTGCCAGCAGGCGGGGGGCAACTAATGAAAAACTGTTTTTT | CASRRGATNEKLFF
few | TRBJ1-1 | TRBV10-3 | NA | TGTGCCATCAGCGACAGTCTTGAAGCTTTCTTT | CAISDSLEAFF
NA | TRBJ2-1 | TRBV11-2 | NA | TGTGCCAGCAGCTTAGCAGGGGCTGCTGGAAATGAGCAGTTCTTC | CASSLAGAAGNEQFF
NA | TRBJ1-3 | TRBV30 | NA | TGTGCCTGCCCAGGACTCCGAAGCTCTGGAAACACCATATATTTT | CACPGLRSSGNTIYF
few | TRBJ1-3 | TRBV5-1 | NA | TGCGCCAGCAGCTTGTACCCCGCAAACACCATATATTTT | CASSLYPANTIYF
NA | TRBJ2-5 | TRBV5-1 | TRBD1 | TGCGCCAGCAGTTCACCCAACAGGGGGCTTAGGGAGACCCAGTACTTC | CASSSPNRGLRETQYF
NA | TRBJ1-1 | TRBV7-2 | NA | TGTGCCAGCAGCAACAGCAGAACTAAAAACACTGAAGCTTTCTTT | CASSNSRTKNTEAFF
NA | TRBJ2-1 | TRBV25-1 | TRBD2 | TGTGCCAGTTCAAAGGGAGGGTACAATGAGCAGTTCTTC | CASSKGGYNEQFF
NA | TRBJ1-2 | TRBV19 | NA | TGTGCCAGTAGTTTCAGGGAAACCTATGGCTACACCTTC | CASSFRETYGYTF
NA | TRBJ1-5 | TRBV30 | NA | TGTGCCTGGGGGAGACAGAGGGATCAGCCCCAGCATTTT | CAWGRQRDQPQHF
NA | TRBJ1-2 | TRBV2 | TRBD1 | TGTGCCAGCAGTGAGATGGACAGGCGAACCTTC | CASSEMDRRTF
once | TRBJ1-1 | TRBV6-6 | NA | TGTGCCAGCAGTTACTCGAGAGCTTTCTTT | CASSYSRAFF
NA | TRBJ1-5 | TRBV7-9 | NA | TGTGCCAGCAGCCGGGATATGGCCAATCAGCCCCAGCATTTT | CASSRDMANQPQHF
NA | TRBJ2-1 | TRBV6-5 | TRBD1 | TGTGCCAGCAGTTACGTCCTGACAGGGCCCTACAATGAGCAGTTCTTC | CASSYVLTGPYNEQFF
few | TRBJ1-3 | TRBV5-1 | TRBD1 | TGCGCCAGCAGCCGTGACAGGGCTGGAAACACCATATATTTT | CASSRDRAGNTIYF
NA | TRBJ2-4 | TRBV6-5 | NA | TGTGCCAGCAGTTACTCATCCGGCAATCAGTACTTC | CASSYSSGNQYF
NA | TRBJ1-1 | TRBV5-4 | TRBD1 | TGTGCCAGCAGCATTCAGGGGGCGTGGACTGAAGCTTTCTTT | CASSIQGAWTEAFF
once | TRBJ2-3 | TRBV7-2 | TRBD1 | TGTGCCAGCAGCGGACGGACAGGGACCCCGAATTTT | CASSGRTGTPNF
NA | TRBJ2-1 | TRBV5-6 | NA | TGTGCCAGCAGCTTGTTAGCGGACAGCTCCTACAATGAGCAGTTCTTC | CASSLLADSSYNEQFF
few | TRBJ2-2 | TRBV19 | TRBD2 | TGTGCCAGTAAGGATAGCGGGGGGGCATCGTACACCGGGGAGCTGTTTTTT | CASKDSGGASYTGELFF
few | TRBJ2-1 | TRBV6-1 | NA | TGTGCCAGCAGTGAACTGGCAGCCACCTACAATGAGCAGTTCTTC | CASSELAATYNEQFF
NA | TRBJ1-4 | TRBV11-2 | NA | TGTGCCAGCAGCTTCGAGTCCCGAAATGAAAAACTGTTTTTT | CASSFESRNEKLFF
NA | TRBJ2-6 | TRBV6-5 | NA | TGTGCCAGCGGTACAGGCTCTGGGGCCAACGTCCTGACTTTC | CASGTGSGANVLTF
NA | TRBJ1-5 | TRBV4-1 | NA | TGCGCCAGCAGCCAAGATTCCCCCATTAGCAATCAGCCCCAGCATTTT | CASSQDSPISNQPQHF
few | TRBJ2-7 | TRBV6-6 | TRBD1 | TGTGCCAGCAGACAATTAACAGGGGGCTACGAGCAGTACTTC | CASRQLTGGYEQYF
NA | TRBJ1-1 | TRBV27 | NA | TGTGCCAGCAGTTACTCAACAAGGGGCACTGAAGCTTTCTTT | CASSYSTRGTEAFF
NA | TRBJ2-3 | TRBV11-3 | TRBD2 | TGTGCCAGCAGCTTAGGCGGGGGGGCCGAAAGAGATACGCAGTATTTT | CASSLGGGAERDTQYF
few | TRBJ1-4 | TRBV4-2 | NA | TGTGCCAGCAGCCAAGACGGAGGGAATGAAAAACTGTTTTTT | CASSQDGGNEKLFF
NA | TRBJ1-5 | TRBV6-6 | NA | TGTGCCAGCAGGCCAGATTTCTATAGCAATCAGCCCCAGCATTTT | CASRPDFYSNQPQHF
NA | TRBJ1-1 | TRBV15 | NA | TGTGCCACCAGCAGAGATCTTATTGCCTCAGACACTGAAGCTTTCTTT | CATSRDLIASDTEAFF
NA | TRBJ2-2 | TRBV27 | NA | TGTGCCAGCAGTTTACAAGGGGCGAACACCGGGGAGCTGTTTTTT | CASSLQGANTGELFF
few | TRBJ1-4 | TRBV29-1 | NA | TGCAGCGTTCTGCAGGTTGGGGAAAAACTGTTTTTT | CSVLQVGEKLFF
NA | TRBJ1-1 | TRBV7-3 | NA | TGTGCCAGCAGCTTAACGGTGAACACTGAAGCTTTCTTT | CASSLTVNTEAFF
NA | TRBJ2-4 | TRBV19 | NA | TGTGCCAGTAGTATTCAAAAGGGTTCCAAAAACATTCAGTACTTC | CASSIQKGSKNIQYF
NA | TRBJ1-1 | TRBV19 | TRBD1 | TGTGCCAGTCTAGAAGGGACAGGGCTGGGGGTGAACACTGAAGCTTTCTTT | CASLEGTGLGVNTEAFF
NA | TRBJ1-2 | TRBV4-2 | NA | TGTGCCAGCAGCCATCCCCTAATGCAGGGTGGCTATGGCTACACCTTC | CASSHPLMQGGYGYTF
NA | TRBJ1-1 | TRBV6-6 | NA | TGTGCCAGCAGTTTCGGACCACTGAACACTGAAGCTTTCTTT | CASSFGPLNTEAFF
NA | TRBJ1-1 | TRBV7-2 | NA | TGTGCCAGCAGCTTCAGCAGGGCGGGCAACACTGAAGCTTTCTTT | CASSFSRAGNTEAFF
NA | TRBJ1-5 | TRBV15 | NA | TGTGCCACCAGCAGAGGGGGGCAGTGGGAAAATCAGCCCCAGCATTTT | CATSRGGQWENQPQHF
NA | TRBJ1-3 | TRBV6-1 | NA | TGTGCCAGCAGCCCACAGGGTATGGCTGGAAACACCATATATTTT | CASSPQGMAGNTIYF
NA | TRBJ1-5 | TRBV10-3 | NA | TGTGCCATCAGTGAGTCCCGGGGGGCCGACAATCAGCCCCAGCATTTT | CAISESRGADNQPQHF
NA | TRBJ2-1 | TRBV5-6 | NA | TGTGCCAGCAGCTTAGCCAGACTAGACCCCCAGTTCTTC | CASSLARLDPQFF
NA | TRBJ2-1 | TRBV28 | TRBD2 | TGTGCCAGCAGTTTCCAAACTAGCGGGGGGGCGGTAGAGCAGTTCTTC | CASSFQTSGGAVEQFF
NA | TRBJ2-2 | TRBV7-2 | NA | TGTGCCAGCAGCTTAGACAACACCGGGGAGCTGTTTTTT | CASSLDNTGELFF
NA | TRBJ1-4 | TRBV29-1 | NA | TGCAGCGTGAAACAGGTGGGGAATAATGAAAAACTGTTTTTT | CSVKQVGNNEKLFF
NA | TRBJ1-1 | TRBV7-9 | TRBD1 | TGTGCCAGCAGCTTGGGGACAGGGGAACTGAACACTGAAGCTTTCTTT | CASSLGTGELNTEAFF